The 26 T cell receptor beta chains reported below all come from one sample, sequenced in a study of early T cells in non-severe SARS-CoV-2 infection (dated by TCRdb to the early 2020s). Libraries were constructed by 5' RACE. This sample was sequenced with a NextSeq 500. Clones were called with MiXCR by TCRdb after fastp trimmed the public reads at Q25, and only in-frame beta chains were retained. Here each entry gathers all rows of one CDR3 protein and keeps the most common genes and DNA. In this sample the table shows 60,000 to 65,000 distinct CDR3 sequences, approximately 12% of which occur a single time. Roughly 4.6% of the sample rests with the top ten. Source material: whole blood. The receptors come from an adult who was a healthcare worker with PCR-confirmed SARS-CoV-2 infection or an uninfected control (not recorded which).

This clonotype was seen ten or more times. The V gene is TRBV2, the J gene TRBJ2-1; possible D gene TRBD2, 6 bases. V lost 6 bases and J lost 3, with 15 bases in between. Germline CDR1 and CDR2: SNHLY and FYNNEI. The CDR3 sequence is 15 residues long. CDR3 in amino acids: CASSVGAGVYNEQFF. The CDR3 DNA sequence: TGTGCCAGCAGCGTCGGAGCGGGTGTCTACAATGAGCAGTTCTTC.

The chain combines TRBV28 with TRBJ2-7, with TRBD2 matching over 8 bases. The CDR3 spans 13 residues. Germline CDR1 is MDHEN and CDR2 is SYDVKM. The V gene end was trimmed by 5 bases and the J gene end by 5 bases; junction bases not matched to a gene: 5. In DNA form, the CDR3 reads TGTGCCAGCAGTCAAAGGACTAGCAACGAGCAGTACTTC. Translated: CASSQRTSNEQYF.

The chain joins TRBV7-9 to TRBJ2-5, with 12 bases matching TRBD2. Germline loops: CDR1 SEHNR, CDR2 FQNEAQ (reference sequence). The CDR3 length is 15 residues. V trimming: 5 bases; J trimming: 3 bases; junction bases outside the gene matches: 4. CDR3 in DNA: TGTGCCAGCAGCCCGACTAGCGGGGGAGAAGAGACCCAGTACTTC. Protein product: CASSPTSGGEETQYF.

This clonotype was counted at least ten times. CDR3 coding DNA: TGTGCCAGCAGCTTAGGTTCCCGGCTAGCTACAGATACGCAGTATTTT. Amino acid sequence: CASSLGSRLATDTQYF. This chain links TRBV11-3 with TRBJ2-3, with D possibly TRBD2 on 5 matching bases. This CDR3 comprises 16 residues. CDR1 and CDR2 (germline): SGHNT, YENEEA. The V end lost 1 base, the J end lost 3 bases, and 14 bases lay between the germline ends.

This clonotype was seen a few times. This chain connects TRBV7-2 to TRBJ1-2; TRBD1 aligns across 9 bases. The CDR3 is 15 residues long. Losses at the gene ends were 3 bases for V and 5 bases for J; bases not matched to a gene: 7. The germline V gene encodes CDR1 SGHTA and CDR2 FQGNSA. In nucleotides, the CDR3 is TGTGCCAGCAGCTTCGGTACAGGGGGCGCGTATGGCTACACCTTC. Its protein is CASSFGTGGAYGYTF. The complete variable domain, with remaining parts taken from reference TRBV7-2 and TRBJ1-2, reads GAGVSQSPSNKVTEKGKDVELRCDPISGHTALYWYRQSLGQGLEFLIYFQGNSAPDKSGLPSDRFSAERTGGSVSTLTIQRTQQEDSAVYLCASSFGTGGAYGYTFGSGTRLTVV.

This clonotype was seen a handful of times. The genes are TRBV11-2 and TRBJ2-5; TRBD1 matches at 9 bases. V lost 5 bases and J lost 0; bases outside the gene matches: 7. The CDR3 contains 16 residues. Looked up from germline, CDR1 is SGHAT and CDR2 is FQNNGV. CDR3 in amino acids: CASSPGQGTYQETQYF. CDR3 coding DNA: TGTGCCAGCAGCCCCGGACAGGGGACGTACCAAGAGACCCAGTACTTC.

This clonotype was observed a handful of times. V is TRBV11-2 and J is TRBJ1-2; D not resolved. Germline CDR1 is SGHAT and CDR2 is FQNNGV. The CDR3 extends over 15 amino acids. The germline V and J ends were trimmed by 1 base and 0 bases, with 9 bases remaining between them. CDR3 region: CASSLGPSANYGYTF. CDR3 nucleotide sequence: TGTGCCAGCAGCTTAGGACCGTCAGCTAACTATGGCTACACCTTC.

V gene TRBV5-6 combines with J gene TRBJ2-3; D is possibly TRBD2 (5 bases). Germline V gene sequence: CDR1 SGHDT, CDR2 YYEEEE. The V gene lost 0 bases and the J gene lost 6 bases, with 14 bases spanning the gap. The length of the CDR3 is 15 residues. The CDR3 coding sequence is TGTGCCAGCAGCTTGGTAGGACTCGGCGGGGATACGCAGTATTTT. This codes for CASSLVGLGGDTQYF.

The CDR3 reads CSVGRTPYNEQFF. The CDR3 coding sequence is TGCAGCGTTGGTCGGACACCCTACAATGAGCAGTTCTTC. The chain combines TRBV29-1 with TRBJ2-1; weak D call: TRBD1 (5 bases). V lost 4 bases to trimming and J lost 2 bases, with 9 bases between them. The CDR3 extends over 13 amino acids. Germline V lookup: CDR1 SQVTM, CDR2 ANQGSEA.

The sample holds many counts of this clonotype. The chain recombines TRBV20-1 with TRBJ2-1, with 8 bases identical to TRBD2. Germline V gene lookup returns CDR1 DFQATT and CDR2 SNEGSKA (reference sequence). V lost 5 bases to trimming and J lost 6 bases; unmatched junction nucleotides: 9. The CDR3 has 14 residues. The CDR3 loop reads CSAPRAGDINEQFF. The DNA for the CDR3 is TGCAGTGCTCCCCGAGCGGGGGATATCAATGAGCAGTTCTTC.

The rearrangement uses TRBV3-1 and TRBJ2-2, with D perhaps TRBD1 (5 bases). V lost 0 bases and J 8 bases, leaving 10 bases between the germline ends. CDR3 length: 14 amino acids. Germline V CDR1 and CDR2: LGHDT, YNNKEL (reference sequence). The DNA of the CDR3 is TGTGCCAGCAGCCAAGACAGGACACCGGGGGAGCTGTTTTTT. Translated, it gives CASSQDRTPGELFF. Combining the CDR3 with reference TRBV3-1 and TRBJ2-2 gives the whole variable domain DTAVSQTPKYLVTQMGNDKSIKCEQNLGHDTMYWYKQDSKKFLKIMFSYNNKELIINETVPNRFSPKSPDKAHLNLHINSLELGDSAVYFCASSQDRTPGELFFGEGSRLTVL.

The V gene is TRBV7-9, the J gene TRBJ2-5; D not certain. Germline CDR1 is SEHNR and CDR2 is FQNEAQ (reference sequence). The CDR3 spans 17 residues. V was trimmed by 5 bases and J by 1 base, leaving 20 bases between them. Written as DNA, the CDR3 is TGTGCCAGCAGCCTCGGGCCCCTGGAGAACATCCAAGAGACCCAGTACTTC. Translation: CASSLGPLENIQETQYF.

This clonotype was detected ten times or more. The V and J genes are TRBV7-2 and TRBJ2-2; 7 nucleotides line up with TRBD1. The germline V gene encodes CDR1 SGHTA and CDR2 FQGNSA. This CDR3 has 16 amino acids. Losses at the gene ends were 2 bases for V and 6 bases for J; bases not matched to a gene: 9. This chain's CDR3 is CASSLRDRSRSGELFF. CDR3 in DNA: TGTGCCAGCAGCTTACGGGACAGAAGTCGTTCCGGGGAGCTGTTTTTT. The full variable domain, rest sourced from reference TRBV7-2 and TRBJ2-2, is GAGVSQSPSNKVTEKGKDVELRCDPISGHTALYWYRQSLGQGLEFLIYFQGNSAPDKSGLPSDRFSAERTGGSVSTLTIQRTQQEDSAVYLCASSLRDRSRSGELFFGEGSRLTVL.

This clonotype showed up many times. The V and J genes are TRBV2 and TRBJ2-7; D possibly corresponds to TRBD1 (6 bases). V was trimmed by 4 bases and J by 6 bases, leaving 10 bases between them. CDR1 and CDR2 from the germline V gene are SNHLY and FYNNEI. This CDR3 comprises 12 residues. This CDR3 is CASSAGDGEQYF. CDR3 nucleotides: TGTGCCAGCAGTGCAGGGGATGGCGAGCAGTACTTC.

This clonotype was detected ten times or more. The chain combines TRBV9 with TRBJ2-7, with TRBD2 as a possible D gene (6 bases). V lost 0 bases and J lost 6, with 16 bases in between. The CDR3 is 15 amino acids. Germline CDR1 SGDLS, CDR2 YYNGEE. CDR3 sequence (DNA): TGTGCCAGCAGCGTAGGGGACTGGGCCTTGGGCGAGCAGTACTTC. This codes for CASSVGDWALGEQYF.

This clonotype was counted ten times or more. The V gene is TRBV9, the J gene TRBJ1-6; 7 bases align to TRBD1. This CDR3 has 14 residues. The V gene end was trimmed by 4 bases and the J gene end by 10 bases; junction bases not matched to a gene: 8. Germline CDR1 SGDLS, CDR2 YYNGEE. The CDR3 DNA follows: TGTGCCAGCAGCTACGGGACAGTCAACTCACCCCTCCACTTT. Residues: CASSYGTVNSPLHF.

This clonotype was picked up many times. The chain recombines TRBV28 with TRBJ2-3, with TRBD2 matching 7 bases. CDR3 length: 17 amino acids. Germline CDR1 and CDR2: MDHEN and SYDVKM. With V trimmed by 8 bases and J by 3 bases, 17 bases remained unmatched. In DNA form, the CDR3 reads TGTGCCAGCCGACCTGGGGGGAGGGGCTTGGTGACAGATACGCAGTATTTT. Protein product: CASRPGGRGLVTDTQYF.

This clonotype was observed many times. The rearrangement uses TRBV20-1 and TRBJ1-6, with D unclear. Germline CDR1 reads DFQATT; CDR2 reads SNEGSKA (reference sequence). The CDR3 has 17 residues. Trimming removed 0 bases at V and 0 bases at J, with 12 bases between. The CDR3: CSARDRNRSSYNSPLHF. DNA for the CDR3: TGCAGTGCTAGAGATCGGAACCGAAGCTCCTATAATTCACCCCTCCACTTT.

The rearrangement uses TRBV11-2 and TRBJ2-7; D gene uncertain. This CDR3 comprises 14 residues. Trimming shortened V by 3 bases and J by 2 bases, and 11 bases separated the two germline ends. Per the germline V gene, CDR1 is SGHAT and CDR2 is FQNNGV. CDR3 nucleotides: TGTGCCAGCAGCTTCTCCAGGATCCCCTACGAGCAGTACTTC. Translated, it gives CASSFSRIPYEQYF.

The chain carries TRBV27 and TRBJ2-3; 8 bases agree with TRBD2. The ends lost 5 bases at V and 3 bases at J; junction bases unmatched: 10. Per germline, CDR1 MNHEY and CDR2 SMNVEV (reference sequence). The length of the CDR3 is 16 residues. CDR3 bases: TGTGCCAGCAGTCCGCGAAGAGCGGGGGTTACAGATACGCAGTATTTT. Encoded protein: CASSPRRAGVTDTQYF.

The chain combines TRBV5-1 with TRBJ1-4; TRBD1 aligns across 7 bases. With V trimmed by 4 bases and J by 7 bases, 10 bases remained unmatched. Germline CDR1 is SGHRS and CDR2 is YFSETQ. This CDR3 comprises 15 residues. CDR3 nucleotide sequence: TGCGCCAGCAGCCTTATACAGGGGAGTGGTGAAAAACTGTTTTTT. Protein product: CASSLIQGSGEKLFF.

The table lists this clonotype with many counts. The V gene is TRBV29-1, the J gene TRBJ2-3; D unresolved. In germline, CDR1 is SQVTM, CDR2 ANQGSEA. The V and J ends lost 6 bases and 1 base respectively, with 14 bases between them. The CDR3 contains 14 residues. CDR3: CSVRRSPGTDTQYF. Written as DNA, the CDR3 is TGCAGCGTACGCCGGAGTCCTGGCACAGATACGCAGTATTTT.

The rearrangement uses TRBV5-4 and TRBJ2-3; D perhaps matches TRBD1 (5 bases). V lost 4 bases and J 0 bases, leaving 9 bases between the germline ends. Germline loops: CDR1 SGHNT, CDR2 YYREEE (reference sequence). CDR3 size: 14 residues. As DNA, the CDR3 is TGTGCCAGCAGCCCCGACAGAAGCACAGATACGCAGTATTTT. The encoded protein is CASSPDRSTDTQYF.

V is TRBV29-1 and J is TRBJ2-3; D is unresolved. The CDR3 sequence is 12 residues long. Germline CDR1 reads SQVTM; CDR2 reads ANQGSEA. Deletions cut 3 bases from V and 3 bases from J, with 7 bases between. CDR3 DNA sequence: TGCAGCGTTGATGTAGGTACAGATACGCAGTATTTT. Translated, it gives CSVDVGTDTQYF.

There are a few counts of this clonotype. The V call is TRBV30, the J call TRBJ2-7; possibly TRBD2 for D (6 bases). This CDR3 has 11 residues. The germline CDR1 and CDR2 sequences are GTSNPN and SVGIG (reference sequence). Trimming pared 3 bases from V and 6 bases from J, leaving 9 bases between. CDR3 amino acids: CAWSWEAEQYF. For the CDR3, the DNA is TGTGCCTGGAGCTGGGAGGCCGAGCAGTACTTC.

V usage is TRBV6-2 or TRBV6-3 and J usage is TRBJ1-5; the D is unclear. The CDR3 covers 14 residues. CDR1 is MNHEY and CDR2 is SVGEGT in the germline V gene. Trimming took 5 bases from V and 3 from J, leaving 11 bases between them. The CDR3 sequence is CASSPDGDNQPQHF. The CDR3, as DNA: TGTGCCAGCAGTCCCGACGGAGACAATCAGCCCCAGCATTTT.